These T cell receptor beta chains were read from a single sample in a study of early T cells in non-severe SARS-CoV-2 infection. TCRdb independently ran MiXCR on the 5' RACE reads; one entry per CDR3 protein. The sample consists of about 48,000 distinct CDR3 sequences, about 7.8% of them appearing once. The sequencing input was whole blood. The receptors were sampled from an adult who was a healthcare worker with PCR-confirmed SARS-CoV-2 infection or an uninfected control (not recorded which). The CDR3 runs from the conserved cysteine through the conserved F or W. A D gene is named only where the DNA matches it firmly. The size entry is marked missing in some rows and otherwise reads once, few, many or a size class.

d_call,j_call,v_call,clone_size,cdr3_nt,cdr3_aa
NA,TRBJ1-2,TRBV29-1,NA,TGCAGCGTTGAAAGGGGACCTAACTATGGCTACACCTTC,CSVERGPNYGYTF
NA,TRBJ1-1,TRBV5-4,many,TGTGCCAGCAGCTCCAGTGCGGGGTCCACTGAAGCTTTCTTT,CASSSSAGSTEAFF
TRBD1,TRBJ1-2,TRBV20-1,NA,TGCAGTGCCCCGTGGACAGGGGGTGGCTACACCTTC,CSAPWTGGGYTF
NA,TRBJ1-1,TRBV20-1,NA,TGCACCACAAAGATAGCCCATTTTAACACTGAAGCTTTCTTT,CTTKIAHFNTEAFF
NA,TRBJ2-3,TRBV10-2,NA,TGCGCCAGCACCTCGTGGGGGGAGACAGATACGCAGTATTTT,CASTSWGETDTQYF
NA,TRBJ1-2,TRBV5-1,many,TGCGCCAGCAGCTTTCGTAGTTTGAACTATGGCTACACCTTC,CASSFRSLNYGYTF
TRBD2,TRBJ2-3,TRBV7-9,many,TGTGCCAGCAGGCAAGAACTAGCGGGGTCCACAGATACGCAGTATTTT,CASRQELAGSTDTQYF
NA,TRBJ2-7,TRBV11-2,NA,TGTGCCAGCAGCTTAGAGGCCTGGGAGCAGTACTTC,CASSLEAWEQYF
TRBD1,TRBJ2-1,TRBV19,few,TGTGCCAGAGAGAGGACAGGGGATGAGCAGTTCTTC,CARERTGDEQFF
NA,TRBJ1-1,TRBV29-1,few,TGCAGCGTTGGGGGGCGGAACACTGAAGCTTTCTTT,CSVGGRNTEAFF
TRBD1,TRBJ1-2,TRBV6-5,NA,TGTGCCAGCAGTTACACCCAGGGGGCCGATGGCTACACCTTC,CASSYTQGADGYTF
NA,TRBJ2-3,TRBV5-1,many,TGCGCCAGCAGCTTGGTGGGGTATAGCACAGATACGCAGTATTTT,CASSLVGYSTDTQYF
NA,TRBJ2-7,TRBV28,many,TGTGCCAGCGGAGAGTCCTACGAGCAGTACTTC,CASGESYEQYF
NA,TRBJ1-6,TRBV7-6,few,TGTGCCAGCAGCCCCGGACCGATGAATTCACCCCTCCACTTT,CASSPGPMNSPLHF
TRBD1,TRBJ1-6,TRBV10-3,many,TGTGCCACGACAGGGCTGGATAATTCACCCCTCCACTTT,CATTGLDNSPLHF
NA,TRBJ1-2,TRBV20-1,many,TGCAGTGCCGCTGACAGGAACTATGGCTACACCTTC,CSAADRNYGYTF
TRBD2,TRBJ2-7,TRBV3-1,many,TGTGCCAGCAGCCAAGATTATCGACTAGCGGTGTACGAGCAGTACTTC,CASSQDYRLAVYEQYF
NA,TRBJ1-2,TRBV30,few,TGTGCCTGGAATAGGATGGGCAGAATCAATGGCTACACCTTC,CAWNRMGRINGYTF
TRBD1,TRBJ1-6,TRBV18,NA,TGTGCCAGCTCAGTTGACAGGGGCGGTATTTCACCCCTCCACTTT,CASSVDRGGISPLHF
NA,TRBJ2-2,TRBV9,many,TGTGCCAGCAGCGTTATCGGGGGATCGGCCGGGGAGCTGTTTTTT,CASSVIGGSAGELFF
NA,TRBJ2-4,TRBV4-3,many,TGCGCCAGCAGCCAAGATCTAACGAGGACTCTAGCCAAAAACATTCAGTACTTC,CASSQDLTRTLAKNIQYF
TRBD1,TRBJ1-4,TRBV11-2,few,TGTGCCAGCAGCCCACGGACAGGGGGTGTTTATGAAAAACTGTTTTTT,CASSPRTGGVYEKLFF
NA,TRBJ2-2,TRBV20-1,many,TGCAGTGCTAGAGGACAGAACACCGGGGAGCTGTTTTTT,CSARGQNTGELFF
TRBD1,TRBJ1-5,TRBV5-1,many,TGCGCCAGCAGCCCAGGGGGCGGGAATCAGCCCCAGCATTTT,CASSPGGGNQPQHF
NA,TRBJ1-5,TRBV20-1,many,TGCAGTGCTATACTTGGGCGGTACAGCAATCAGCCCCAGCATTTT,CSAILGRYSNQPQHF
TRBD1,TRBJ2-7,TRBV20-1,few,TGCAGTGCTAGATCCACGGACAGGGAAGCCTACGAGCAGTACTTC,CSARSTDREAYEQYF
TRBD1,TRBJ2-6,TRBV9,NA,TGTGCCAGCAGCGTAGGGACAGGCTTATCTGGGGCCAACGTCCTGACTTTC,CASSVGTGLSGANVLTF
NA,TRBJ2-3,TRBV10-1,many,TGCGCCCGAACCCCCCAGGGAATATACACAGATACGCAGTATTTT,CARTPQGIYTDTQYF
NA,TRBJ2-1,TRBV5-1,NA,TGCGCCAGCAGCTTGGGAGGCAGGAGCTACAATGAGCAGTTCTTC,CASSLGGRSYNEQFF
TRBD1,TRBJ1-1,TRBV6-5,many,TGTGCCAGCAGTTACTCAAGGACAGGGGCCAACACTGAAGCTTTCTTT,CASSYSRTGANTEAFF
TRBD2,TRBJ2-1,TRBV20-1,many,TGCAGTGCTAGCGGGGGGGCGGGCTACAATGAGCAGTTCTTC,CSASGGAGYNEQFF
NA,TRBJ1-5,TRBV19,few,TGTGCCAGTAGTATAGAGCGGAATCAGTCCCAGCATTTT,CASSIERNQSQHF
TRBD1,TRBJ2-7,TRBV18,NA,TGTGCCAGCTCACCACCTTTCCAGGGGGACGCCTACGAGCAGTACTTC,CASSPPFQGDAYEQYF
TRBD2,TRBJ2-1,TRBV20-1,many,TGCAGTGCTAGAGGTACCCCGCCAGCGGGGAAGTATCACGAGCAGTTCTTC,CSARGTPPAGKYHEQFF
NA,TRBJ2-1,TRBV27,many,TGTGCCAGCAGTTTATCGATGGGGACGGGGTACAATGAGCAGTTCTTC,CASSLSMGTGYNEQFF
NA,TRBJ1-1,TRBV5-1,many,TGCGCCAGCAGCCGGTCCGGGACAATGAACACTGAAGCTTTCTTT,CASSRSGTMNTEAFF
NA,TRBJ2-7,TRBV10-3,many,TGTGCCATCAGTGAGTCGAGAGGGGGGCGGCCCTACGAGCAGTACTTC,CAISESRGGRPYEQYF
TRBD1,TRBJ1-2,TRBV10-3,many,TGTGCCATCAGCGGGGGACAGGGAAGTAGTGGCTACACCTTC,CAISGGQGSSGYTF
TRBD1,TRBJ1-1,TRBV7-2,NA,TGTGCCAGCAGCCTCCACAGGGGGAACACTGAAGCTTTCTTT,CASSLHRGNTEAFF
NA,TRBJ2-1,TRBV6-1,many,TGTGCCAGCAGTGATGGGGCGGGATGGTACAATGAGCAGTTCTTC,CASSDGAGWYNEQFF
NA,TRBJ1-2,TRBV20-1,many,TGCAGTGCTAGAGATCGAGGCCATGAGCATGGCTACACCTTC,CSARDRGHEHGYTF
TRBD1,TRBJ1-2,TRBV2,many,TGTGCCAGCACCATTGACAGGGGCAACTATGGCTACACCTTC,CASTIDRGNYGYTF
TRBD2,TRBJ2-3,TRBV6-6,NA,TGTGCCAGCAGATGGGGGAGGGGCTCTAGCACAGATACGCAGTATTTT,CASRWGRGSSTDTQYF
NA,TRBJ1-4,TRBV28,many,TGTGCCAGCAGCGTAACCCAGACGGACGCCAATGAAAAACTGTTTTTT,CASSVTQTDANEKLFF
TRBD2,TRBJ2-7,TRBV6-2/TRBV6-3,many,TGTGCCAGCAGCTCCGGACTAGCGGATGTCTACGAGCAGTACTTC,CASSSGLADVYEQYF
TRBD1,TRBJ1-5,TRBV20-1,many,TGCAGTGCTCCGACAGGGAAATGGGATCAGCCCCAGCATTTT,CSAPTGKWDQPQHF
NA,TRBJ2-3,TRBV12-3/TRBV12-4,many,TGTGCCAGCAGTTTAGGTTCTTGGCATACGCAGTATTTT,CASSLGSWHTQYF
TRBD1,TRBJ1-2,TRBV6-5,NA,TGTGCCAGCATCTCACAGGGGGACTATGGCTACACCTTC,CASISQGDYGYTF
NA,TRBJ1-6,TRBV3-1,NA,TGTGCCAGCAGCCAAGCCGCCCGCTCCTATAATTCACCCCTCCACTTT,CASSQAARSYNSPLHF
TRBD1,TRBJ2-7,TRBV12-3/TRBV12-4,many,TGTGCCAGCAGTGAAAACAGGGGGCCCAACGAGCAGTACTTC,CASSENRGPNEQYF
NA,TRBJ1-2,TRBV5-5,NA,TGTGCCAGCAGCTTGAGTTTAGACCGTAACTATGGCTACACCTTC,CASSLSLDRNYGYTF
NA,TRBJ1-1,TRBV30,many,TGTGCCTGGACTAGGGCGACACCGAACACTGAAGCTTTCTTT,CAWTRATPNTEAFF
TRBD1,TRBJ1-1,TRBV29-1,few,TGCAGCGCCCGACAGGGGGCGCAGGGCACTGAAGCTTTCTTT,CSARQGAQGTEAFF